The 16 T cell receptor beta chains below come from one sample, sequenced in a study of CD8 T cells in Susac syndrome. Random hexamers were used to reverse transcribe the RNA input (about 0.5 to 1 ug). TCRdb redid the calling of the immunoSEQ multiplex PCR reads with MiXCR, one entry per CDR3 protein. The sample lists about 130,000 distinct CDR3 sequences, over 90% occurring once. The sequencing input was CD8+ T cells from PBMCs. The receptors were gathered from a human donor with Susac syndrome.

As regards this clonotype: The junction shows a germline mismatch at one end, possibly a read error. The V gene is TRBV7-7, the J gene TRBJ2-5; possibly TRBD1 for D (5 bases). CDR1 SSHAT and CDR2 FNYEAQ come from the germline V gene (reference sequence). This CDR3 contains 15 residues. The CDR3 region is CASSFVSGRGETQYF. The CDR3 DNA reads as TGTGCTAGCAGCTTCGTATCAGGGCGAGGAGAGACCCAGTACTTC.

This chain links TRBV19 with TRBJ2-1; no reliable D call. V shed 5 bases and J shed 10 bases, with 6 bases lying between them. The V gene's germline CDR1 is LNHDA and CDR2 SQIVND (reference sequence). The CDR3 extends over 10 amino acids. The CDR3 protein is CASSEREQFF. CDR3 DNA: TGTGCCAGTAGTGAACGGGAGCAGTTCTTC.

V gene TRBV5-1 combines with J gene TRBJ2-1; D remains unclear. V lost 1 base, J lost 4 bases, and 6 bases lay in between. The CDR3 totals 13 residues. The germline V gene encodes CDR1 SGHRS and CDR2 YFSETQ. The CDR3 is CASSLRVYNEQFF. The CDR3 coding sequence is TGCGCCAGCAGCTTGCGGGTTTACAATGAGCAGTTCTTC.

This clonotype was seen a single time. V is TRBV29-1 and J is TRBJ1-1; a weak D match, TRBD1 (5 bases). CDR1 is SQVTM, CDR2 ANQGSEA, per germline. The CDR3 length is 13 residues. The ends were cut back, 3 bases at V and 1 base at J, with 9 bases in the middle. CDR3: CSVDEQGNTEAFF. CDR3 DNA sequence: TGCAGCGTTGACGAGCAGGGGAACACTGAAGCTTTCTTT.

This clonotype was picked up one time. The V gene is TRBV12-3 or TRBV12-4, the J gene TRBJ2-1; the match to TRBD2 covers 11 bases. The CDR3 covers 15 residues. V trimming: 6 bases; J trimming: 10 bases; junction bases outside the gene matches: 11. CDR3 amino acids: CASSTLPGLAAEQFF. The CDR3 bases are TGTGCCAGCAGCACCCTCCCGGGACTAGCGGCCGAGCAGTTCTTC.

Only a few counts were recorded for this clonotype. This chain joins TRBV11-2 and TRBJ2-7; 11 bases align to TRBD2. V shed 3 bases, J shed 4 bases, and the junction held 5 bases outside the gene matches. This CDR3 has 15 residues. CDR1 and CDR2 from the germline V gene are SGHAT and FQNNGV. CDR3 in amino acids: CASSFGTSGSYEQYF. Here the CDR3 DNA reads TGTGCCAGCAGCTTCGGGACTAGCGGTTCGTACGAGCAGTACTTC. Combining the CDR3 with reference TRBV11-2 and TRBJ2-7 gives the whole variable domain EAGVAQSPRYKIIEKRQSVAFWCNPISGHATLYWYQQILGQGPKLLIQFQNNGVVDDSQLPKDRFSAERLKGVDSTLKIQPAKLEDSAVYLCASSFGTSGSYEQYFGPGTRLTVT.

The CDR3 protein is CASSKGRASGNTGELFF. CDR3 in DNA: TGTGCCAGCAGCAAAGGTCGGGCTAGCGGAAACACCGGGGAGCTGTTTTTT. The chain carries TRBV21-1 and TRBJ2-2; the DNA was not used to check the table's D call, TRBD2. TRBV21-1 is a known pseudogene. The CDR3 has 17 amino acids.

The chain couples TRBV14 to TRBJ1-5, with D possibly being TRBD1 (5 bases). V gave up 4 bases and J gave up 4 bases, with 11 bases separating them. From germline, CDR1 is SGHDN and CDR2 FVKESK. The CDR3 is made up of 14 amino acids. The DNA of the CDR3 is TGTGCCAGCAGCCGAAGGGGAAATAATCAGCCCCAGCATTTT. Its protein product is CASSRRGNNQPQHF.

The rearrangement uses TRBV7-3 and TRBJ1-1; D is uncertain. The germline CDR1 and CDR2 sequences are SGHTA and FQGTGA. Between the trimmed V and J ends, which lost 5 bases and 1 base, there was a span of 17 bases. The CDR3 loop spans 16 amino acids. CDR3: CASSRTGHAPNTEAFF. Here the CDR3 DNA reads TGTGCCAGCAGCCGTACGGGCCACGCACCGAACACTGAAGCTTTCTTT.

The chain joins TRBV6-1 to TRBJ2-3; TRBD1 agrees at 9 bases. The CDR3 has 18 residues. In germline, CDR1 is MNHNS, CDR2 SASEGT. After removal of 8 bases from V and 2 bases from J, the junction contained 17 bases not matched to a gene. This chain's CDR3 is CASQTKGQGDLATDTQYF. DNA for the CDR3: TGTGCCAGCCAGACGAAGGGACAGGGAGACCTAGCCACAGATACGCAGTATTTT.

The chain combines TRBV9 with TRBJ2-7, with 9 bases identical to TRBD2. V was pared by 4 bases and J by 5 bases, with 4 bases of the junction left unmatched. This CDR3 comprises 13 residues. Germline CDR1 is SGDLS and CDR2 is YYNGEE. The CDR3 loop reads CASSPGLANEQYF. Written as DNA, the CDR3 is TGTGCCAGCAGCCCCGGACTAGCGAACGAGCAGTACTTC. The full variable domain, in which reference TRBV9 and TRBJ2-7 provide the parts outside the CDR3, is DSGVTQTPKHLITATGQRVTLRCSPRSGDLSVYWYQQSLDQGLQFLIQYYNGEERAKGNILERFSAQQFPDLHSELNLSSLELGDSALYFCASSPGLANEQYFGPGTRLTVT.

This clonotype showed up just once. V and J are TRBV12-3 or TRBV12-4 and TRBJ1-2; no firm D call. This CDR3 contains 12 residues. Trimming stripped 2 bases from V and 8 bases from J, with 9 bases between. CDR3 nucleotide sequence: TGTGCCAGCAGTTTATCGTCGGTGGGCTACACCTTC. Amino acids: CASSLSSVGYTF.

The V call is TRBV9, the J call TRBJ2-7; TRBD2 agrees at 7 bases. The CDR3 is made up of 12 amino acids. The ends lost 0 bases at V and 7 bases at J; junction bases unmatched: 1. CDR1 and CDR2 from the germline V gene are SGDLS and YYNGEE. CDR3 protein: CASSVGGGEQYF. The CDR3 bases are TGTGCCAGCAGCGTAGGGGGAGGGGAGCAGTACTTC.

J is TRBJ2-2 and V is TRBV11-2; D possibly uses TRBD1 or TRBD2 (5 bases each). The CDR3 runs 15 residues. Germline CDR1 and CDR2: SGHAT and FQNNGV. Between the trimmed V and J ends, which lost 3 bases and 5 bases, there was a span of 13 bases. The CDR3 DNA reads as TGTGCCAGCAGCTTCGTAAAGTGGGGGACCGGGGAGCTGTTTTTT. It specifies CASSFVKWGTGELFF.

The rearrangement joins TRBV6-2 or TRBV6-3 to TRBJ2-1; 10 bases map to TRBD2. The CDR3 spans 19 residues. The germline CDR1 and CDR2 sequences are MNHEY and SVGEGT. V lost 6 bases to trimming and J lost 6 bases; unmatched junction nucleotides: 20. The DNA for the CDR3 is TGTGCCAGCAGGATCCTAAACGTAGCGGGAGGAGACGTTAGCAATGAGCAGTTCTTC. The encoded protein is CASRILNVAGGDVSNEQFF.

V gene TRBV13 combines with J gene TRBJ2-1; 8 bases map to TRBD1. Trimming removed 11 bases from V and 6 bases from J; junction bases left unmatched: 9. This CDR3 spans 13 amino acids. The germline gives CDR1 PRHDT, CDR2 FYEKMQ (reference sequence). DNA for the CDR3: TGTGCCTCCGGGACAGGCTACTTCAATGAGCAGTTCTTC. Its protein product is CASGTGYFNEQFF.